This is a list of T cell receptor beta chains from one sample in a study of HIV-infected patients and healthy controls. MiXCR was run by TCRdb on the 5' RACE reads, yielding one entry per CDR3 protein. This table has roughly 15,000 distinct CDR3 sequences, more than 8% appearing once. The source material was blood. The receptors derive from an adult in good health. Each CDR3 is given with its conserved first and last residue. D genes are given only for firm matches. A clone size is listed for some rows: how often the clone was seen (once, few, many), or a class if it is expanded.

d_gene: TRBD2
abundance: .
j_gene: TRBJ2-3
v_gene: TRBV30
CDR3nt: TGTGCCTGGAGTCCCCGGGGGGGATCGGTTATCGTGAGCACAGATACGCAGTATTTT
CDR3aa: CAWSPRGGSVIVSTDTQYF

d_gene: TRBD1
abundance: many
j_gene: TRBJ2-3
v_gene: TRBV10-1
CDR3nt: TGCGCCAGCAGTGAAGGGACAGGCACAGATACGCAGTATTTT
CDR3aa: CASSEGTGTDTQYF

d_gene: TRBD2
abundance: many
j_gene: TRBJ2-2
v_gene: TRBV9
CDR3nt: TGTGCCAGCAGCGTTCAGGCTAGCGGAAACACCGGGGAGCTGTTTTTT
CDR3aa: CASSVQASGNTGELFF

d_gene: .
abundance: many
j_gene: TRBJ2-3
v_gene: TRBV21-1
CDR3nt: TGTGCCAGCAGAAAAAAGGACAGGGAATCAGATACGCAGTATTTT
CDR3aa: CASRKKDRESDTQYF

d_gene: TRBD2
abundance: medium-sized
j_gene: TRBJ2-3
v_gene: TRBV7-2
CDR3nt: TGTGCCAGCATCCAGGCCGGGGGGGCCGGTACGCAGTATTTT
CDR3aa: CASIQAGGAGTQYF

d_gene: TRBD1
abundance: many
j_gene: TRBJ2-5
v_gene: TRBV13
CDR3nt: TGTGCCAGCAGCCAGATAGGGGGCAGTGGTGAGACCCAGTACTTC
CDR3aa: CASSQIGGSGETQYF

d_gene: .
abundance: many
j_gene: TRBJ2-5
v_gene: TRBV7-9
CDR3nt: TGTGCCAGCAGCCCCACTACCACGAGTTTAGAGACCCAGTACTTC
CDR3aa: CASSPTTTSLETQYF

d_gene: TRBD2
abundance: many
j_gene: TRBJ2-1
v_gene: TRBV20-1
CDR3nt: TGCAGTGCGGGGACTAGCGGGAGGATGAGCAATGAGCAGTTCTTC
CDR3aa: CSAGTSGRMSNEQFF

d_gene: TRBD2
abundance: many
j_gene: TRBJ2-1
v_gene: TRBV5-4
CDR3nt: TGTGCCAGCAGCCAGAGCGGGAGTCACAATGAGCAGTTCTTC
CDR3aa: CASSQSGSHNEQFF

d_gene: TRBD2
abundance: few
j_gene: TRBJ2-2
v_gene: TRBV20-1
CDR3nt: TGCAGTGCGGTTGGCGGGAGGGCCTATGGCGGGGAGCTGTTTTTT
CDR3aa: CSAVGGRAYGGELFF

d_gene: TRBD1
abundance: many
j_gene: TRBJ2-5
v_gene: TRBV9
CDR3nt: TGTGCCAGCAGCGTCAACGAGAGGGGGCTGGAAGAGACCCAGTACTTC
CDR3aa: CASSVNERGLEETQYF

d_gene: TRBD2
abundance: many
j_gene: TRBJ2-5
v_gene: TRBV29-1
CDR3nt: TGCAGCGTGGCCAGTGGGACTAGCGATCCCCAAGAGACCCAGTACTTC
CDR3aa: CSVASGTSDPQETQYF

d_gene: .
abundance: .
j_gene: TRBJ2-5
v_gene: TRBV7-2
CDR3nt: TGTGCCAGCAGCCCAACCCGGGACGCAGAGACCCAGTACTTC
CDR3aa: CASSPTRDAETQYF

d_gene: .
abundance: medium-sized
j_gene: TRBJ2-3
v_gene: TRBV6-6
CDR3nt: TGTGCCAGCAGCTCCGGGACTCCGGTGCGAGGCGATACGCAGTATTTT
CDR3aa: CASSSGTPVRGDTQYF

d_gene: .
abundance: few
j_gene: TRBJ1-5
v_gene: TRBV28
CDR3nt: TGTGCCAGCAGTTTAACGGGCAGGACAAATCAGCCCCAGCATTTT
CDR3aa: CASSLTGRTNQPQHF

d_gene: .
abundance: many
j_gene: TRBJ2-7
v_gene: TRBV25-1
CDR3nt: TGTGCCAGCACTTCTCCCTACGAGCAGTACTTC
CDR3aa: CASTSPYEQYF

d_gene: TRBD2
abundance: medium-sized
j_gene: TRBJ2-5
v_gene: TRBV27
CDR3nt: TGTGCCAGCAGTTTCCGGGGGGACGGGCAAGAGACCCAGTACTTC
CDR3aa: CASSFRGDGQETQYF

d_gene: .
abundance: .
j_gene: TRBJ2-3
v_gene: TRBV4-3
CDR3nt: TGCGCCAGCAGCCAAGTCTTAGGGAGGTCAGATACGCAGTATTTT
CDR3aa: CASSQVLGRSDTQYF

d_gene: .
abundance: .
j_gene: TRBJ2-1
v_gene: TRBV7-2
CDR3nt: TGTGCCAGCGGGAGAGACTCCTACAATGAGCAGTTCTTC
CDR3aa: CASGRDSYNEQFF

d_gene: TRBD1
abundance: medium-sized
j_gene: TRBJ2-3
v_gene: TRBV5-1
CDR3nt: TGCGCCAGCAGCTTTAGGACAGGGGCCACAGATACGCAGTATTTT
CDR3aa: CASSFRTGATDTQYF

d_gene: .
abundance: many
j_gene: TRBJ1-4
v_gene: TRBV12-3/TRBV12-4
CDR3nt: TGTGCCAGCAGACCCATCGGGTCTTACCCGGAAAAACTGTTTTTT
CDR3aa: CASRPIGSYPEKLFF

d_gene: .
abundance: medium-sized
j_gene: TRBJ1-5
v_gene: TRBV12-3/TRBV12-4
CDR3nt: TGTGCCAGCAGTTTAAGGCAGGGCGATCAGCCCCAGCATTTT
CDR3aa: CASSLRQGDQPQHF

d_gene: TRBD1
abundance: many
j_gene: TRBJ2-6
v_gene: TRBV6-5
CDR3nt: TGTGCCAGCAGTTGGACCCCAGGGGGCTCTCCTGGGGCCAACGTCCTGACTTTC
CDR3aa: CASSWTPGGSPGANVLTF

d_gene: TRBD1
abundance: many
j_gene: TRBJ1-3
v_gene: TRBV6-5
CDR3nt: TGTGCCAGCAGTTACTCTTCGGACAGGGATTTCGCCATATATTTT
CDR3aa: CASSYSSDRDFAIYF

d_gene: .
abundance: many
j_gene: TRBJ2-7
v_gene: TRBV20-1
CDR3nt: TGCAGTGCTAGAGATCAGCCCTACGAGCAGTACTTC
CDR3aa: CSARDQPYEQYF

d_gene: TRBD2
abundance: many
j_gene: TRBJ2-5
v_gene: TRBV29-1
CDR3nt: TGCAGCGCGAGGGGCGGGAGGGTCGGAGAGACCCAGTACTTC
CDR3aa: CSARGGRVGETQYF

d_gene: .
abundance: .
j_gene: TRBJ1-2
v_gene: TRBV5-1
CDR3nt: TGCGCCAGCAGCCCGGCGGGGGTCCCTTCCTATGGCTACACCTTC
CDR3aa: CASSPAGVPSYGYTF